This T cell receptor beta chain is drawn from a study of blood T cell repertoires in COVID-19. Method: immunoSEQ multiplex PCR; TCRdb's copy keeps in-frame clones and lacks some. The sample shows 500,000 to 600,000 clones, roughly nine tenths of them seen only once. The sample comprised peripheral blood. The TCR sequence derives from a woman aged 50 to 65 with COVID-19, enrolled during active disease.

The CDR3 region is CASSRAYGGARTEAFF. For the CDR3, the DNA is TGTGCCAGCAGTCGAGCGTATGGCGGGGCCCGGACTGAAGCTTTCTTT. V is TRBV6-4 and J is TRBJ1-1; D possibly corresponds to TRBD1 (5 bases). Per the germline V gene, CDR1 is MRHNA and CDR2 is SNTAGT. The CDR3 loop spans 16 amino acids. The V and J ends lost 5 bases and 5 bases respectively, with 21 bases between them.